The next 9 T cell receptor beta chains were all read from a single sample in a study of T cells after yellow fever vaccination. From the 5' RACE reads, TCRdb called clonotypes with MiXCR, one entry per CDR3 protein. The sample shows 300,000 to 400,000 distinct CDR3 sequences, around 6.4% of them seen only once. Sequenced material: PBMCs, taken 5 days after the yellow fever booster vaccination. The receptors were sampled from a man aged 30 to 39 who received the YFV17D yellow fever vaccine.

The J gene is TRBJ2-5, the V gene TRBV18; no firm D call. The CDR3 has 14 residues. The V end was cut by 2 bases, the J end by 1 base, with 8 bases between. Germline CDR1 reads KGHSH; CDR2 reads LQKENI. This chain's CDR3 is CASSPRAFQETQYF. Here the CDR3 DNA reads TGTGCCAGCTCACCAAGGGCCTTCCAAGAGACCCAGTACTTC.

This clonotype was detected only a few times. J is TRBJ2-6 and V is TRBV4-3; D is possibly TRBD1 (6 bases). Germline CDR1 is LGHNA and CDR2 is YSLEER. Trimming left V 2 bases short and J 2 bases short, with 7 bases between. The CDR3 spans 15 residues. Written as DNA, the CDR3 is TGCGCCAGCAGCCAAAACAGGGCTGGGGCCAACGTCCTGACTTTC. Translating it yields CASSQNRAGANVLTF.

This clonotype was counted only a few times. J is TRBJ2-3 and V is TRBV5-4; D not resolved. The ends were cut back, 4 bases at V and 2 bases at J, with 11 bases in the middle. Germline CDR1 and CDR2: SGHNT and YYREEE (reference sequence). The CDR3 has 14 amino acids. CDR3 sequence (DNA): TGTGCCAGCAGCCACCAAGGTTACACAGATACGCAGTATTTT. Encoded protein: CASSHQGYTDTQYF.

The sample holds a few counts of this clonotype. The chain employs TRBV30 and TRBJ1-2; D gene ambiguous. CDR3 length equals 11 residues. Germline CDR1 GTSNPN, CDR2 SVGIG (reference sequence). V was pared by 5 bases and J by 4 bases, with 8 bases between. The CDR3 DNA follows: TGTGCCTGGGGAGTCTTCTATGGCTACACCTTC. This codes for CAWGVFYGYTF.

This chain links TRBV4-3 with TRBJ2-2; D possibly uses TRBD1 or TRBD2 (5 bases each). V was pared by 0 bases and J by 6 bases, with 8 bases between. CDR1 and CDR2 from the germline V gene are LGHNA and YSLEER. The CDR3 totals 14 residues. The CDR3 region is CASSQDRGAGELFF. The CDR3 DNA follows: TGCGCCAGCAGCCAAGATCGAGGGGCCGGGGAGCTGTTTTTT.

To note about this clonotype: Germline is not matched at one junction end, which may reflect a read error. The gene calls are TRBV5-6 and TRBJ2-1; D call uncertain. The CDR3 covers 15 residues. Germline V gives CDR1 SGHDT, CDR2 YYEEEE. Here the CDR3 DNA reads TGTGCCAGCAGCCCCCCGCTCCTCTCCTCCAATGAGCAGTTCTTC. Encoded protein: CASSPPLLSSNEQFF.

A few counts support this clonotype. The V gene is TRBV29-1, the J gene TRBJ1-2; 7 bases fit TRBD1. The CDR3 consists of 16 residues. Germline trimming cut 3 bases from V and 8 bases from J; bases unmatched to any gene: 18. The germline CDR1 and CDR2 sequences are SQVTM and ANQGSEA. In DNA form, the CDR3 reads TGCAGCGTTGATACGAGGCTGGAGGGCCAAGGGGGCGGCTACACCTTC. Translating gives CSVDTRLEGQGGGYTF.

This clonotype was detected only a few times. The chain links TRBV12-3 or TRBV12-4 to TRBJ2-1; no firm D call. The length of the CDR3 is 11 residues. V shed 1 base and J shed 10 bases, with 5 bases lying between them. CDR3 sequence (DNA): TGTGCCAGCAGTTTAGATAGGGAGCAGTTCTTC. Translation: CASSLDREQFF.

CDR3 nucleotides: TGTGCCAGCAGTTACTCCGGGACGGCAAAAGAGACCCAGTACTTC. Translated: CASSYSGTAKETQYF. The rearrangement links TRBV6-5 to TRBJ2-5; D tentatively reads TRBD1 or TRBD2 (5 bases each). The ends were cut back, 0 bases at V and 3 bases at J, with 11 bases in the middle. The germline V gene has CDR1 MNHEY and CDR2 SVGAGI. There are 15 residues in the CDR3.